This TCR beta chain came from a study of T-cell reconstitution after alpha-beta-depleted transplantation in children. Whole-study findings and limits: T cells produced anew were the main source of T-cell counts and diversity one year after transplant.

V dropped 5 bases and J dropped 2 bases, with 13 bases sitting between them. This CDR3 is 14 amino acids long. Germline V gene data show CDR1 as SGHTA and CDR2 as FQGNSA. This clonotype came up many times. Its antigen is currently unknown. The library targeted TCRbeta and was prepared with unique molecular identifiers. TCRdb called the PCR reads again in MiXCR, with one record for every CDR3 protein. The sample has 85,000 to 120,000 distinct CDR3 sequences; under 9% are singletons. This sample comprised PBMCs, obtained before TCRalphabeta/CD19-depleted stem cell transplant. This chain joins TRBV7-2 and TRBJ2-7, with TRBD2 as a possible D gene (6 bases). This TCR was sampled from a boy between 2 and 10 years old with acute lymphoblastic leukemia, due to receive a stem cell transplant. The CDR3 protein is CASSARDLTYEQYF. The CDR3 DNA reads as TGTGCCAGCAGCGCCCGGGACTTAACCTACGAGCAGTACTTC.